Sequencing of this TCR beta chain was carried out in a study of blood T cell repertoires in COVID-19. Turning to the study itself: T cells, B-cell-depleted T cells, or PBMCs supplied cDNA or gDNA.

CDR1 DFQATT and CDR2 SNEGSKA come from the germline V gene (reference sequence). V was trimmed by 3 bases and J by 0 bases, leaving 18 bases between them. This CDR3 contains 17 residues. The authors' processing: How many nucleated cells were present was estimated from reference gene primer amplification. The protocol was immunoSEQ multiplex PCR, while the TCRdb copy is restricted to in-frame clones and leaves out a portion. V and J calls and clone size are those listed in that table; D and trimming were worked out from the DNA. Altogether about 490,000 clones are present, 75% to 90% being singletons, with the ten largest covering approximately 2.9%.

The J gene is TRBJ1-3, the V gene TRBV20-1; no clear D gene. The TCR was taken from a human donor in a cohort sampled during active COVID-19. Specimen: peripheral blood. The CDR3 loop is CSASVHGSRLSGNTIYF. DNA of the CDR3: TGCAGTGCTAGTGTCCACGGAAGCCGACTCTCTGGAAACACCATATATTTT.